These 26 T cell receptor beta chains share one sample of origin, sequenced in a study of blood T cell repertoires in COVID-19. Some clones are missing from TCRdb's copy, which holds only in-frame ones; the method was immunoSEQ multiplex PCR. The profile shows roughly 300,000 clones, 86% of them singletons. The sequenced sample was peripheral blood. The receptor set was obtained from a woman aged 45-59 years with acute or convalescent COVID-19.

This rearrangement joins TRBV10-3 to TRBJ1-2; D possibly corresponds to TRBD1 (5 bases). Germline lookup yields CDR1 ENHRY and CDR2 SYGVKD. V lost 3 bases and J 0 bases, leaving 8 bases between the germline ends. The CDR3 totals 14 residues. The CDR3 DNA is TGTGCCATCAGTGACATGGACACTAACTATGGCTACACCTTC. This translates into CAISDMDTNYGYTF.

The chain joins TRBV6-2 or TRBV6-3 to TRBJ2-3; 8 positions agree with TRBD2. This CDR3 is 14 amino acids long. CDR1 is MNHEY, CDR2 SVGEGT, per germline. V lost 8 bases and J lost 1; bases outside the gene matches: 5. The DNA of the CDR3 is TGTGCCAGCCGTTGGCGGGAGGGCACAGATACGCAGTATTTT. It translates to CASRWREGTDTQYF.

The chain is built from TRBV2 and TRBJ2-5, with 8 nucleotides matching TRBD1. Germline V lookup: CDR1 SNHLY, CDR2 FYNNEI. The junction had 15 bases not matched to a gene; V was cut back by 7 bases and J by 5 bases. CDR3 length equals 16 residues. The CDR3 DNA reads as TGTGCCAGCAACCTTCTCGGACAGGGATTGGGGGAGACCCAGTACTTC. It specifies CASNLLGQGLGETQYF.

The chain recombines TRBV11-3 with TRBJ2-3, with 8 bases identical to TRBD2. Germline CDR1 and CDR2: SGHNT and YENEEA. The CDR3 consists of 15 residues. V lost 0 bases, J lost 2 bases, and 1 base stayed unmatched. CDR3 loop: CASSLELADTDTQYF. Written as DNA, the CDR3 is TGTGCCAGCAGCTTAGAACTAGCGGACACAGATACGCAGTATTTT. Filled out from reference TRBV11-3 and TRBJ2-3, the complete variable domain reads EAGVVQSPRYKIIEKKQPVAFWCNPISGHNTLYWYLQNLGQGPELLIRYENEEAVDDSQLPKDRFSAERLKGVDSTLKIQPAELGDSAVYLCASSLELADTDTQYFGPGTRLTVL.

The chain joins TRBV4-1 to TRBJ1-5; the D gene is possibly TRBD1 (5 bases). This CDR3 has 17 residues. Germline CDR1 is MGHRA and CDR2 is YSYEKL. Trimming removed 4 bases at V and 0 bases at J, with 16 bases between. CDR3 protein: CASSPAGTGDSNQPQHF. For the CDR3, the DNA is TGCGCCAGCAGCCCAGCGGGGACCGGGGATAGCAATCAGCCCCAGCATTTT.

The chain links TRBV2 to TRBJ2-3; weak D call: TRBD2 (6 bases). The CDR3 is made up of 16 amino acids. The V and J ends lost 6 bases and 4 bases respectively, with 20 bases between them. Germline CDR1 reads SNHLY; CDR2 reads FYNNEI. This CDR3 is CASRNSGLFIADTQYF. The CDR3 nucleotides are TGTGCCAGCAGAAACTCGGGACTCTTCATAGCAGATACGCAGTATTTT.

The rearrangement links TRBV5-4 to TRBJ2-3, with 11 nucleotides matching TRBD1. CDR3 size: 16 residues. V lost 4 bases to trimming and J lost 4 bases; unmatched junction nucleotides: 8. Germline V gene data show CDR1 as SGHNT and CDR2 as YYREEE (reference sequence). The DNA for the CDR3 is TGTGCCAGCAGCGCAACCGGGACAGGGGGGCCAGATACGCAGTATTTT. Its protein is CASSATGTGGPDTQYF.

The chain joins TRBV2 to TRBJ2-5, with D maybe TRBD2 (5 bases). Trimming stripped 4 bases from V and 3 bases from J, with 9 bases between. Germline assignment: CDR1 SNHLY and CDR2 FYNNEI. The length of the CDR3 is 13 residues. The CDR3 sequence is CASSALGKETQYF. As DNA, the CDR3 is TGTGCCAGCAGTGCACTAGGGAAAGAGACCCAGTACTTC.

Written as DNA, the CDR3 is TGCGCCAGCAGCCAAGGAATCCCGGGACAGGGCGACTATGGCTACACCTTC. Its translation is CASSQGIPGQGDYGYTF. The rearrangement joins TRBV4-3 to TRBJ1-2; 9 bases align to TRBD1. The V gene's germline CDR1 is LGHNA and CDR2 YSLEER. V gave up 1 base and J gave up 3 bases; unmatched junction bases: 9. This CDR3 is built from 17 residues.

The chain couples TRBV7-2 to TRBJ2-3, with D perhaps TRBD2 (6 bases). V was shortened by 1 base and J by 6 bases, with 14 bases between the two germline ends. The V gene's germline CDR1 is SGHTA and CDR2 FQGNSA. CDR3 size: 15 residues. The CDR3, as DNA: TGTGCCAGCAGCTTAGGGGTCCGGGAGCTGGATACGCAGTATTTT. Amino acid sequence: CASSLGVRELDTQYF.

This clone was recorded a few times. The rearrangement links TRBV7-9 to TRBJ2-2; 9 nucleotides line up with TRBD2. Losses at the gene ends were 4 bases for V and 2 bases for J; bases not matched to a gene: 11. There are 18 residues in the CDR3. CDR1 is SEHNR, CDR2 FQNEAQ, per germline (reference sequence). CDR3 residues: CASSSRTRLAANTGELFF. CDR3 coding DNA: TGTGCCAGCAGCTCCCGAACGCGACTAGCGGCAAACACCGGGGAGCTGTTTTTT.

The gene calls are TRBV7-3 and TRBJ1-1; D not certain. V shed 5 bases and J shed 5 bases, with 12 bases lying between them. Germline lookup yields CDR1 SGHTA and CDR2 FQGTGA. The CDR3 has 13 residues. The CDR3 reads CASSPRRATEAFF. In nucleotides, the CDR3 is TGTGCCAGCAGCCCCAGGCGGGCTACTGAAGCTTTCTTT.

The chain carries TRBV27 and TRBJ2-2; D is possibly TRBD1 (6 bases). The germline V and J ends were trimmed by 4 bases and 8 bases, with 20 bases remaining between them. Germline lookup yields CDR1 MNHEY and CDR2 SMNVEV (reference sequence). The CDR3 length is 16 residues. CDR3 nucleotide sequence: TGTGCCAGCAGTTCCCGAGACAGGCTCTGGACTGGGGAGCTGTTTTTT. It encodes CASSSRDRLWTGELFF.

The V call is TRBV4-1, the J call TRBJ1-6; 8 bases are shared with TRBD1. This CDR3 comprises 15 residues. CDR1 and CDR2 from the germline V gene are MGHRA and YSYEKL. Unmatched junction bases numbered 7, after V lost 4 bases and J lost 8 bases. The CDR3, as DNA: TGCGCCAGCAGCCCTCCGACAGGGGCGGATTCACCCCTCCACTTT. This gives the protein CASSPPTGADSPLHF.

This clone was picked up a small number of times. V usage is TRBV13 and J usage is TRBJ1-3, with a possible D match to TRBD1 (6 bases). Trimming stripped 6 bases from V and 0 bases from J, with 21 bases between. CDR1 PRHDT and CDR2 FYEKMQ come from the germline V gene (reference sequence). CDR3 length equals 18 residues. The CDR3 protein is CASRGGNRGGPSGNTIYF. CDR3 DNA: TGTGCCAGCAGAGGAGGAAATCGGGGGGGCCCCTCTGGAAACACCATATATTTT.

CDR3 coding DNA: TGTGCCAGCAGCCAAGAAGGAAGAGACAAGGCCTCGAACACCGGGGAGCTGTTTTTT. It specifies CASSQEGRDKASNTGELFF. The chain carries TRBV4-2 and TRBJ2-2; D is unclear. V lost 0 bases, J lost 0 bases, and 17 bases lay in between. Germline CDR1 reads LGHNA; CDR2 reads YNFKEQ. The CDR3 length is 19 residues.

The CDR3 sequence is CASSSWDRAGEKLFF. The CDR3 nucleotides read TGTGCCAGCAGTTCCTGGGACAGGGCGGGTGAAAAACTGTTTTTT. The chain recombines TRBV27 with TRBJ1-4, with TRBD1 matching over 9 bases. Germline V gene sequence: CDR1 MNHEY, CDR2 SMNVEV (reference sequence). This CDR3 comprises 15 residues. The V segment lost 4 bases and the J segment 7 bases; nucleotides outside the gene matches: 7. Complete variable domain (other parts from reference TRBV27 and TRBJ1-4): EAQVTQNPRYLITVTGKKLTVTCSQNMNHEYMSWYRQDPGLGLRQIYYSMNVEVTDKGDVPEGYKVSRKEKRNFPLILESPSPNQTSLYFCASSSWDRAGEKLFFGSGTQLSVL.

The V call is TRBV28, the J call TRBJ1-2; no clear D. Germline values: CDR1 MDHEN, CDR2 SYDVKM. The V and J ends lost 2 bases and 4 bases respectively, with 2 bases between them. The CDR3 loop spans 11 amino acids. CDR3 DNA: TGTGCCAGCAGTTTACGCTATGGCTACACCTTC. Encoded protein: CASSLRYGYTF.

DNA for the CDR3: TGCGCCAGCAGCGCTGGGAGCGGGATGTCCTACAATGAGCAGTTCTTC. It translates to CASSAGSGMSYNEQFF. The V gene is TRBV5-1, the J gene TRBJ2-1; 7 bases fit TRBD2. The ends lost 4 bases at V and 1 base at J; junction bases unmatched: 8. Germline CDR1 SGHRS, CDR2 YFSETQ. CDR3 length equals 16 residues.

This clone was recorded once. The chain has TRBV7-9 and TRBJ1-4, with D possibly being TRBD1 (6 bases). From germline, CDR1 is SEHNR and CDR2 FQNEAQ (reference sequence). This CDR3 is built from 15 residues. The V end lost 2 bases, the J end lost 8 bases, and 15 bases lay between the germline ends. The DNA of the CDR3 is TGTGCCAGCAGCTTACTAGGGGGACGGCGGGAAAAACTGTTTTTT. It codes for CASSLLGGRREKLFF.

The rearrangement joins TRBV5-1 to TRBJ1-3; no reliable D call. CDR1 and CDR2 (germline): SGHRS, YFSETQ. Trimming removed 4 bases at V and 0 bases at J, with 11 bases between. This CDR3 has 15 residues. CDR3 loop: CASSAGSSSGNTIYF. The DNA of the CDR3 is TGCGCCAGCAGCGCAGGAAGCAGCTCTGGAAACACCATATATTTT.

The V call is TRBV5-1, the J call TRBJ2-1; tentative D call: TRBD2 (6 bases). The germline V gene encodes CDR1 SGHRS and CDR2 YFSETQ. V was shortened by 3 bases and J by 6 bases, with 10 bases between the two germline ends. The CDR3 is made up of 13 amino acids. For the CDR3, the DNA is TGCGCCAGCAGCTCCGGGACTTCCAATGAGCAGTTCTTC. Protein sequence: CASSSGTSNEQFF.

This clone was detected a few times. Other DNA sequences from this sample encode an identical CDR3 as well. CDR3 DNA sequence: TGTGCCTGGAGTTCCGGGACTAGAAGCGAGCAGTACTTC. This sequence encodes CAWSSGTRSEQYF. The genes are TRBV30 and TRBJ2-7; 8 nucleotides agree with TRBD2. This CDR3 is 13 amino acids long. V dropped 2 bases and J dropped 6; count of bases not matched to a gene: 6. Germline loops: CDR1 GTSNPN, CDR2 SVGIG (reference sequence).

The gene calls are TRBV28 and TRBJ2-1; TRBD2 agrees at 8 bases. The CDR3 totals 14 residues. The V gene end was trimmed by 8 bases and the J gene end by 7 bases; junction bases not matched to a gene: 10. Germline V gene lookup returns CDR1 MDHEN and CDR2 SYDVKM. The CDR3 DNA reads TGTGCCAGCCACCACAGCGGGAGCGGGAATGAGCAGTTCTTC. Protein sequence: CASHHSGSGNEQFF.

The V and J genes are TRBV7-9 and TRBJ2-5; possible D gene TRBD2, 8 bases. Germline V gives CDR1 SEHNR, CDR2 FQNEAQ (reference sequence). V dropped 7 bases and J dropped 2 bases, with 29 bases sitting between them. The CDR3 is made up of 19 amino acids. In nucleotides, the CDR3 is TGTGCCAGCAACGCGGGAGGAATCTCTCCAGGGGGGCTTCAAGAGACCCAGTACTTC. Translating it yields CASNAGGISPGGLQETQYF.

This chain connects TRBV19 to TRBJ2-7, with 11 bases lining up with TRBD1. The germline CDR1 and CDR2 sequences are LNHDA and SQIVND (reference sequence). J gave up 7 bases and V 4 bases, and 6 bases lay outside the gene matches. The CDR3 loop spans 14 amino acids. CDR3 in DNA: TGTGCCAGTAGTACCGGACAGGGGGCTTTTGAGCAGTACTTC. The encoded protein is CASSTGQGAFEQYF.